This T cell receptor beta chain was identified during a study of cytomegalovirus exposure and HLA in healthy donors. General observations from the study: In a later analysis, at a false discovery rate of 0.05, about 17,000 TCR beta sequences matched HLA alleles. With later analysis, a missense DCLRE1C variant became linked to TCR beta V- and J-gene trimming.

The germline CDR1 and CDR2 sequences are MNHNS and SASEGT. CDR3 length: 16 residues. V was pared by 2 bases and J by 6 bases, with 17 bases between. PCR was performed using 60 Vbeta and 13 Jbeta primers. Sequencing was performed with immunoSEQ multiplex PCR; in TCRdb, only in-frame clones are kept and a portion is missing. This table has a few hundred thousand clones, about 80% appearing once. Worth noting for this clone: As yet, its antigen is unknown.

Sample: PBMCs. The clonotype originates from a woman in her sixties in good health and CMV-seropositive. This chain connects TRBV6-1 to TRBJ2-1; D is possibly TRBD2 (6 bases). CDR3 in DNA: TGTGCCAGCAGTGAATGGCGGGGACCCTCGGGCAATGAGCAGTTCTTC. It is translated as CASSEWRGPSGNEQFF.